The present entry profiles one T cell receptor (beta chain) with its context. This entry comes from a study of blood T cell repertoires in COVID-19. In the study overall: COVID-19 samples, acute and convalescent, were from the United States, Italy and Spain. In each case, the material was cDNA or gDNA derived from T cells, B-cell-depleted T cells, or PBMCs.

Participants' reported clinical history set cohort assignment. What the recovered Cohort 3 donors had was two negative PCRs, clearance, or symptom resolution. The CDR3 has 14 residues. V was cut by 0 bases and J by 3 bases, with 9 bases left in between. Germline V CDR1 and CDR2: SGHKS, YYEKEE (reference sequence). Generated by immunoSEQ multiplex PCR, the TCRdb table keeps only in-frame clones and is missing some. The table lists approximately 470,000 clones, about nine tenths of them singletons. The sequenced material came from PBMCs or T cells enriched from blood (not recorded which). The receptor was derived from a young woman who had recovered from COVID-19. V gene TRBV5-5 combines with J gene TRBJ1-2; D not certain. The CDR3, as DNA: TGTGCCAGCAGCTTGGTCGGTCTTCACTATGGCTACACCTTC. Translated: CASSLVGLHYGYTF.